These 20 T cell receptor beta chains were sequenced from one sample in a study of T cell responses to AZD1222 COVID-19 vaccine. The data were produced by immunoSEQ multiplex PCR, yet TCRdb's version contains in-frame clones alone and is incomplete. The sample has approximately 160,000 clones; around nine tenths are singletons. Sequenced material: peripheral blood, taken on day 0 of AZD1222 vaccination. The receptor source for this set is an adult in good health.

For the CDR3, the DNA is TGTGCCAGCAGCACAAGCTATGGAGGGGGAGAGACCCAGTACTTC. As protein: CASSTSYGGGETQYF. This rearrangement joins TRBV7-9 to TRBJ2-5; D is perhaps TRBD1 or TRBD2 (6 bases each). Deletions cut 5 bases from V and 4 bases from J, with 17 bases between. The CDR3 is 15 residues long. Germline lookup yields CDR1 SEHNR and CDR2 FQNEAQ (reference sequence).

V and J are TRBV27 and TRBJ2-5, with 9 bases that match TRBD1. The CDR3 spans 13 residues. Trimming cost V 5 bases and J 9 bases; bases outside gene matches: 7. CDR1 and CDR2 (germline): MNHEY, SMNVEV (reference sequence). The DNA of the CDR3 is TGTGCCAGCAGTCCGGGACAGGGTTTGGCCCAGTACTTC. Translation: CASSPGQGLAQYF.

V and J are TRBV9 and TRBJ1-5; possible D gene TRBD1, 5 bases. The CDR3 spans 14 residues. V lost 3 bases, J lost 7 bases, and 14 bases lay in between. Germline loops: CDR1 SGDLS, CDR2 YYNGEE. In nucleotides, the CDR3 is TGTGCCAGCAGCGCGGGGGGGGACTGGCAGCCCCAGCATTTT. This gives the protein CASSAGGDWQPQHF.

The J gene is TRBJ1-2, the V gene TRBV19; 9 bases are shared with TRBD1. The junction had 7 bases not matched to a gene; V was cut back by 7 bases and J by 4 bases. This CDR3 contains 14 residues. Germline V gene data show CDR1 as LNHDA and CDR2 as SQIVND (reference sequence). In DNA form, the CDR3 reads TGTGCCAGTACCGACAGGGGGAGGGCCTATGGCTACACCTTC. It specifies CASTDRGRAYGYTF.

The genes are TRBV2 and TRBJ2-7; D may be TRBD1 or TRBD2 (6 bases each). Germline assignment: CDR1 SNHLY and CDR2 FYNNEI. The CDR3 length is 12 residues. V was clipped by 6 bases and J by 4 bases, with 10 bases between them. The CDR3 nucleotides read TGTGCCAGCAGGAGGGGGGTTTACGAGCAGTACTTC. This translates into CASRRGVYEQYF. The whole variable domain, remainder taken from reference TRBV2 and TRBJ2-7, is EPEVTQTPSHQVTQMGQEVILRCVPISNHLYFYWYRQILGQKVEFLVSFYNNEISEKSEIFDDQFSVERPDGSNFTLKIRSTKLEDSAMYFCASRRGVYEQYFGPGTRLTVT.

This clone occurred a few times. This chain uses TRBV15 with TRBJ2-5; 7 bases map to TRBD2. Germline CDR1 LNHNV, CDR2 YYDKDF (reference sequence). Losses at the gene ends were 1 base for V and 1 base for J; bases not matched to a gene: 6. The length of the CDR3 is 16 residues. The CDR3 coding sequence is TGTGCCACCAGCAGAGTCCTCTTAGCGGGCCAAGAGACCCAGTACTTC. The encoded protein is CATSRVLLAGQETQYF. The whole variable domain, remainder taken from reference TRBV15 and TRBJ2-5, is DAMVIQNPRYQVTQFGKPVTLSCSQTLNHNVMYWYQQKSSQAPKLLFHYYDKDFNNEADTPDNFQSRRPNTSFCFLDIRSPGLGDTAMYLCATSRVLLAGQETQYFGPGTRLLVL.

This chain connects TRBV1 to TRBJ1-1. TRBV1 is a listed pseudogene. The CDR3 is 21 amino acids. CDR3 sequence (DNA): TGCACCAGCAGCCACGACACCCCTCCATTCGGGGAGAATCGAAGAAGGACTGAAGCTTTCTTT. This encodes CTSSHDTPPFGENRRRTEAFF.

The chain employs TRBV5-1 and TRBJ1-1; TRBD1 is a possible D gene (5 bases). V was pared by 3 bases and J by 4 bases, with 25 bases between. The germline V gene encodes CDR1 SGHRS and CDR2 YFSETQ. This CDR3 region has 18 residues. The CDR3 region is CASSSTRFGTGVGTEAFF. The CDR3 DNA follows: TGCGCCAGCAGCTCGACAAGGTTTGGGACCGGTGTAGGCACTGAAGCTTTCTTT.

The genes are TRBV3-1 (or the pseudogene TRBV3-2) and TRBJ2-5, with D tentatively TRBD2 (7 bases). Per the germline V gene, CDR1 is LGHDT and CDR2 is YNNKEL (reference sequence). The V and J ends lost 7 bases and 5 bases respectively, with 14 bases between them. This CDR3 has 13 residues. CDR3 DNA: TGTGCCAGCACCACCGCGGGGGCGGAGACCCAGTACTTC. Translating gives CASTTAGAETQYF.

This rearrangement joins TRBV27 to TRBJ2-1, with 9 bases matching TRBD1. The CDR3 has 19 amino acids. Germline lookup yields CDR1 MNHEY and CDR2 SMNVEV (reference sequence). The trim removed 5 bases at V and 0 bases at J, leaving 14 bases unmatched. The CDR3 nucleotides are TGTGCCAGCAGTGCACAGGGGGCTGGGTGGACGAGCTCCTACAATGAGCAGTTCTTC. Encoded protein: CASSAQGAGWTSSYNEQFF.

This rearrangement joins TRBV15 to TRBJ1-4; a weak D match, TRBD1 (6 bases). The germline V gene has CDR1 LNHNV and CDR2 YYDKDF (reference sequence). The CDR3 is 18 amino acids. V lost 0 bases to trimming and J lost 8 bases, with 22 bases between them. This CDR3 reads CATSRDHVSGAGVEKLFF. The CDR3 bases are TGTGCCACCAGCAGAGATCATGTTTCGGGGGCGGGAGTAGAAAAACTGTTTTTT.

The chain recombines TRBV3-1 (or the pseudogene TRBV3-2) with TRBJ2-7; D call uncertain. The V gene's germline CDR1 is LGHDT and CDR2 YNNKEL (reference sequence). V gave up 1 base and J gave up 2 bases, with 9 bases separating them. The CDR3 loop spans 14 amino acids. The CDR3 loop reads CASSQVDDAYEQYF. The DNA for the CDR3 is TGTGCCAGCAGCCAAGTAGACGATGCCTACGAGCAGTACTTC.

This chain connects TRBV2 to TRBJ1-4; a possible D gene is TRBD1 (5 bases). This CDR3 contains 15 residues. The ends were cut back, 3 bases at V and 1 base at J, with 9 bases in the middle. Germline lookup yields CDR1 SNHLY and CDR2 FYNNEI. CDR3 in amino acids: CASSEAGQTNEKLFF. CDR3 nucleotides: TGTGCCAGCAGTGAGGCGGGGCAAACTAATGAAAAACTGTTTTTT.

The rearrangement uses TRBV10-3 and TRBJ1-3; 7 bases are a match to TRBD1. Germline CDR1 reads ENHRY; CDR2 reads SYGVKD. J lost 0 bases, V lost 6 bases, and 5 bases had no gene match. The CDR3 runs 15 residues. Written as DNA, the CDR3 is TGTGCCATCAGCTGGACAGGCCCCTCTGGAAACACCATATATTTT. Translating gives CAISWTGPSGNTIYF.

A single count supports this clone. The chain uses TRBV25-1 and TRBJ2-5; no definite D call. The CDR3 consists of 15 residues. CDR1 and CDR2 from the germline V gene are MGHDK and SYGVNS. Trimming took 2 bases from V and 1 from J, leaving 11 bases between them. The CDR3 nucleotides read TGTGCCAGCAGTGAAGGGAACCCTCCCCAAGAGACCCAGTACTTC. Residues: CASSEGNPPQETQYF.

This chain links TRBV6-5 with TRBJ1-5; the D gene is possibly TRBD1 (6 bases). The CDR3 is 13 residues long. Trimming stripped 7 bases from V and 6 bases from J, with 13 bases between. The germline CDR1 and CDR2 sequences are MNHEY and SVGAGI. CDR3 sequence: CASTQGGSQPQHF. CDR3 sequence (DNA): TGTGCCAGCACCCAAGGGGGGTCTCAGCCCCAGCATTTT.

This clone rates as large. The gene calls are TRBV6-5 and TRBJ1-6, with 8 bases identical to TRBD1. The junction had 0 bases not matched to a gene; V was cut back by 0 bases and J by 5 bases. Germline CDR1 reads MNHEY; CDR2 reads SVGAGI. This CDR3 is built from 15 residues. The CDR3 DNA reads as TGTGCCAGCAGTTACTCGACAGGGGATAATTCACCCCTCCACTTT. Translation gives CASSYSTGDNSPLHF.

J is TRBJ1-1 and V is TRBV30; 8 bases align to TRBD1. V trimming: 3 bases; J trimming: 0 bases; junction bases outside the gene matches: 3. The CDR3 consists of 14 residues. Germline loops: CDR1 GTSNPN, CDR2 SVGIG (reference sequence). The CDR3 nucleotides read TGTGCCTGGAGAGACAGGGGCCTGAACACTGAAGCTTTCTTT. Its protein is CAWRDRGLNTEAFF.

This clone was found once. The rearrangement joins TRBV15 to TRBJ2-1; 16 nucleotides line up with TRBD2. The CDR3 runs to 20 residues. Germline values: CDR1 LNHNV, CDR2 YYDKDF (reference sequence). After removal of 3 bases from V and 4 bases from J, the junction contained 12 bases not matched to a gene. CDR3 residues: CATSSQPGLAGGPEYNEQFF. The CDR3 nucleotides read TGTGCCACCAGCAGCCAACCGGGACTAGCGGGGGGGCCGGAGTACAATGAGCAGTTCTTC. Combining the CDR3 with reference TRBV15 and TRBJ2-1 gives the whole variable domain DAMVIQNPRYQVTQFGKPVTLSCSQTLNHNVMYWYQQKSSQAPKLLFHYYDKDFNNEADTPDNFQSRRPNTSFCFLDIRSPGLGDTAMYLCATSSQPGLAGGPEYNEQFFGPGTRLTVL.

The V and J genes are TRBV6-5 and TRBJ1-6; a possible D gene is TRBD1 (6 bases). From germline, CDR1 is MNHEY and CDR2 SVGAGI. V lost 2 bases to trimming and J lost 10 bases, with 12 bases between them. CDR3 length equals 14 residues. The CDR3 region has the DNA TGTGCCAGCAGTTACCAGGGGCTCGGCTCACCCCTCCACTTT. Translated, it gives CASSYQGLGSPLHF.